A single sample gave rise to the 8 T cell receptor beta chains below, sequenced in a study of T cell repertoires in cytomegalovirus infection. These receptors have no identified antigens. TCRdb fed the reads into MiXCR, producing one record per CDR3 protein. Among 650,000 to 900,000 distinct CDR3 sequences, 30% to 35% were seen once, and the ten largest hold 9.5% to 15%. The specimen was cultured CD8+ T cells from PBMCs, collected from culture after CMV antigen stimulation. The source of these receptors is a human donor in good health (CMV status not recorded). Some clones in this sample may be carry-over from other donors' samples.

The chain combines TRBV10-2 with TRBJ2-7; D not resolved. The V gene's germline CDR1 is WSHSY and CDR2 SAAADI. The CDR3 length is 13 residues. Trimming removed 6 bases at V and 0 bases at J, with 9 bases between. This chain's CDR3 is CASSGLSSYEQYF. In nucleotides, the CDR3 is TGCGCCAGCAGCGGGCTTAGCTCCTACGAGCAGTACTTC.

In this sample, this clonotype turned up a few times. The gene calls are TRBV19 and TRBJ2-7, with D possibly being TRBD1 (5 bases). Trimming took off 2 bases at V and 2 bases at J, with 10 bases between the two ends. Germline loops: CDR1 LNHDA, CDR2 SQIVND (reference sequence). The CDR3 is made up of 14 amino acids. In DNA form, the CDR3 reads TGTGCCAGTAGTATACAGGGATGGACCTACGAGCAGTACTTC. The encoded protein is CASSIQGWTYEQYF.

This chain connects TRBV28 to TRBJ2-3; 9 nucleotides agree with TRBD1. This CDR3 has 19 amino acids. Germline V gene data show CDR1 as MDHEN and CDR2 as SYDVKM. The V gene end was trimmed by 5 bases and the J gene end by 1 base; junction bases not matched to a gene: 16. CDR3 coding DNA: TGTGCCAGCAGTGCACCGGGACAGGGTTCTTCTTCCGGCACAGATACGCAGTATTTT. It specifies CASSAPGQGSSSGTDTQYF.

The rearrangement uses TRBV7-9 and TRBJ1-5; D remains unclear. This CDR3 region has 14 residues. Germline-derived CDR1 and CDR2 are SEHNR and FQNEAQ (reference sequence). V gave up 8 bases and J gave up 0 bases, with 11 bases separating them. The CDR3 bases are TGTGCCAGCGGGTCGACGTATAGCAATCAGCCCCAGCATTTT. Amino acid sequence: CASGSTYSNQPQHF.

This clonotype was counted a single time. The rearrangement uses TRBV20-1 and TRBJ2-5; D might be TRBD1 or TRBD2, each matching 5 bases. The germline V gene has CDR1 DFQATT and CDR2 SNEGSKA (reference sequence). The CDR3 extends over 15 amino acids. V was clipped by 1 base and J by 5 bases, with 17 bases between them. CDR3 region: CSARARGDHWETQYF. CDR3 bases: TGCAGTGCTAGAGCGAGAGGGGACCACTGGGAGACCCAGTACTTC.

The chain employs TRBV19 and TRBJ1-1, with D perhaps matching TRBD1 (6 bases). Germline CDR1 LNHDA, CDR2 SQIVND (reference sequence). V was trimmed by 2 bases and J by 6 bases, leaving 16 bases between them. CDR3 size: 15 residues. The CDR3 nucleotides read TGTGCCAGTAGTATAATTTTAGCGGCAGGGGCTGAAGCTTTCTTT. It translates to CASSIILAAGAEAFF.

A word on this clonotype: This may arise from a read error, as a much more abundant clone is one base away. The rearrangement links TRBV7-8 to TRBJ1-5; tentatively, D is TRBD1 (5 bases). Germline CDR1 is SGHVS and CDR2 is FQNEAQ. The CDR3 is 17 residues long. The CDR3 sequence: CASSLEGVPYSNQSQHF. CDR3 DNA: TGTGCCAGCAGCTTAGAAGGGGTACCGTATAGCAATCAGTCCCAGCATTTT.

The chain has TRBV19 and TRBJ2-2; D not resolved. The V gene's germline CDR1 is LNHDA and CDR2 SQIVND (reference sequence). The CDR3 sequence is 11 residues long. Trimming stripped 1 base from V and 6 bases from J, with 0 bases between. CDR3 in DNA: TGTGCCAGTAGTATAGCCGGGGAGCTGTTTTTT. This sequence encodes CASSIAGELFF. The full variable domain, in which reference TRBV19 and TRBJ2-2 provide the parts outside the CDR3, is DGGITQSPKYLFRKEGQNVTLSCEQNLNHDAMYWYRQDPGQGLRLIYYSQIVNDFQKGDIAEGYSVSREKKESFPLTVTSAQKNPTAFYLCASSIAGELFFGEGSRLTVL.